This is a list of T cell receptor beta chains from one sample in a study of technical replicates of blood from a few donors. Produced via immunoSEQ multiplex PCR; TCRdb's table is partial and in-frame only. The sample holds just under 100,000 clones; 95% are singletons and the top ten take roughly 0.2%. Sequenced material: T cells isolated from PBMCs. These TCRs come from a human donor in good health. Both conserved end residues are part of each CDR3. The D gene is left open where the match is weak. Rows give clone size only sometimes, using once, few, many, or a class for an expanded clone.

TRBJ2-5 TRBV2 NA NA CASMFQETQYF TGTGCCAGTATGTTTCAAGAGACCCAGTACTTC
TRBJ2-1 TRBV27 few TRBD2 CASSLVGLAGGPSSEQFF TGTGCCAGCAGTTTAGTGGGACTAGCGGGAGGGCCAAGTAGTGAGCAGTTCTTC
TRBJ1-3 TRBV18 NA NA CASSRVPDSVSGNTIYF TGTGCCAGCTCACGTGTCCCGGACAGTGTCTCTGGAAACACCATATATTTT
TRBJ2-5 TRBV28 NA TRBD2 CASSPSGRALGETQYF TGTGCCAGCAGTCCTAGCGGGAGGGCCCTCGGAGAGACCCAGTACTTC
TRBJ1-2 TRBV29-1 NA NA CSVGPSGVNGYTF TGCAGCGTTGGACCCTCAGGGGTAAATGGCTACACCTTC
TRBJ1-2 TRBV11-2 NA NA CASSPAGEGGYTF TGTGCCAGCAGCCCGGCGGGGGAAGGAGGCTACACCTTC
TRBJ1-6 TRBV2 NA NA CASKSSYNSPLHF TGTGCCAGCAAGAGCTCCTATAATTCACCCCTCCACTTT
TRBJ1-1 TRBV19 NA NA CASSIITKGHPNTEAFF TGTGCCAGTAGTATAATTACTAAGGGACATCCGAACACTGAAGCTTTCTTT
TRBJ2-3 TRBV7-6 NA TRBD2 CASSLRLAGLNTDTQYF TGTGCCAGCAGCCTCAGACTAGCGGGCCTCAACACAGATACGCAGTATTTT
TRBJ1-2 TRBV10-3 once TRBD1 CAISTRTGGDYGYTF TGTGCCATCAGCACCCGGACAGGGGGCGACTATGGCTACACCTTC
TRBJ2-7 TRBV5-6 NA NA CASSLRGSYEQYF TGTGCCAGCAGCTTAAGGGGATCCTACGAGCAGTACTTC
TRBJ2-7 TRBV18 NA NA CASSPSLGTDSYEQYF TGTGCCAGCTCACCAAGTCTTGGGACTGACTCCTACGAGCAGTACTTC
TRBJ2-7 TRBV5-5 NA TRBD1 CASTGGQGGPYEQYF TGTGCCAGCACCGGGGGACAGGGAGGTCCCTACGAGCAGTACTTC
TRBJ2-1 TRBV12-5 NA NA CASGLVPDRGEQFF TGTGCTAGTGGTTTGGTACCCGATCGGGGGGAGCAGTTCTTC
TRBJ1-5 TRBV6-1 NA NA CASSEARGFQPQHF TGTGCCAGCAGTGAGGCCCGCGGGTTTCAGCCCCAGCATTTT
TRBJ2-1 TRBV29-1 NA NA CSVDSRQFF TGCAGCGTTGATAGTCGGCAGTTCTTC
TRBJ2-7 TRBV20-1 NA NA CSAPDEQYF TGCAGTGCCCCGGACGAGCAGTACTTC
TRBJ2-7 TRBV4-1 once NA CASSQVGLRGLFSSYEQYF TGCGCCAGCAGCCAAGTAGGTTTAAGGGGTCTCTTTAGCTCCTACGAGCAGTACTTC
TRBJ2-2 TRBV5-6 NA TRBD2 CASRDGGAAGELFF TGTGCCAGCAGGGACGGGGGGGCCGCCGGGGAGCTGTTTTTT
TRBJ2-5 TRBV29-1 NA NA CSVDSKTQYF TGCAGCGTTGATAGTAAGACCCAGTACTTC